Listed below are T cell receptor beta chains from one sample, sequenced in a study of OX40 agonist ivuxolimab in advanced cancers. Only in-frame clones appear in the TCRdb table, and some are missing; sequencing was by immunoSEQ multiplex PCR. The sample lists 65,000 to 80,000 clones, about four fifths seen once, with 2% to 2.5% in the top ten. The sample was CD4+ or CD8+ T cells sorted from blood, taken in a trial of the OX40 agonist ivuxolimab. These receptor sequences come from an adult with an advanced solid tumor such as melanoma, head and neck, liver or kidney cancer. Both conserved end residues are part of each CDR3. A D gene is named only where the DNA matches it firmly. Only part of the rows carry a size: once, few, many, or a class if the clone is expanded.

- | - | TRBJ2-1 | TRBV18 | CASSPHEIGEQFF | TGTGCCAGCTCACCACACGAGATTGGTGAGCAGTTCTTC
- | - | TRBJ2-3 | TRBV7-2 | CASSLQGTDTQYF | TGTGCCAGCAGCCTACAGGGCACAGATACGCAGTATTTT
TRBD1 | - | TRBJ1-2 | TRBV7-8 | CASSPSGTGDSWWGYTF | TGTGCCAGCAGCCCTTCCGGGACAGGGGACTCATGGTGGGGCTACACCTTC
- | - | TRBJ2-2 | TRBV11-3 | CASSLDIGELFF | TGTGCCAGCAGCCTCGATATCGGGGAGCTGTTTTTT
- | - | TRBJ2-2 | TRBV2 | CASSASTNTGELFF | TGTGCCAGCAGTGCTTCGACGAACACCGGGGAGCTGTTTTTT
- | - | TRBJ1-1 | TRBV7-8 | CASSIQHLNTEAFF | TGTGCCAGCAGCATACAGCATCTTAACACTGAAGCTTTCTTT
- | once | TRBJ2-7 | TRBV19 | CASSMGGHYEQYF | TGTGCCAGTAGTATGGGGGGACACTACGAGCAGTACTTC
TRBD1 | - | TRBJ2-5 | TRBV12-5 | CASGLGQGVETQYF | TGTGCTAGTGGTTTGGGACAGGGGGTAGAGACCCAGTACTTC
- | few | TRBJ1-2 | TRBV10-3 | CAISVTEVRHGYTF | TGTGCCATCAGTGTAACCGAGGTGAGGCATGGCTACACCTTC
- | - | TRBJ2-2 | TRBV25-1 | CASSELIGDTGELFF | TGTGCCAGCAGTGAACTAATCGGGGACACCGGGGAGCTGTTTTTT
- | - | TRBJ1-1 | TRBV7-9 | CASGTSNTEAFF | TGTGCCAGCGGAACGTCGAACACTGAAGCTTTCTTT
TRBD1 | - | TRBJ2-3 | TRBV4-1 | CASRGTGPSTDTQYF | TGCGCCAGCCGGGGGACAGGGCCTAGCACAGATACGCAGTATTTT
- | - | TRBJ2-7 | TRBV11-3 | CASSLDGSGSYEQYF | TGTGCCAGCAGCTTAGATGGGTCTGGCTCCTACGAGCAGTACTTC
- | - | TRBJ1-1 | TRBV4-3 | CASSETTANTEAFF | TGCGCCAGCAGCGAGACGACAGCGAACACTGAAGCTTTCTTT
- | - | TRBJ2-3 | TRBV6-1 | CASIRPSWGDTQYF | TGTGCCAGCATTCGACCATCCTGGGGAGATACGCAGTATTTT
- | - | TRBJ2-3 | TRBV11-3 | CASSLSASTDTQYF | TGTGCCAGCAGCTTATCAGCTAGCACAGATACGCAGTATTTT
TRBD2 | - | TRBJ2-1 | TRBV2 | CASRPKTSGSLNEQFF | TGTGCCAGCAGGCCGAAGACTAGCGGCAGCTTAAATGAGCAGTTCTTC
- | - | TRBJ1-4 | TRBV4-2 | CASSRMGGAGKQLDSQNEKLFF | TGTGCCAGCAGCCGGATGGGGGGCGCGGGGAAGCAGCTTGACTCCCAAAATGAAAAACTGTTTTTT
- | - | TRBJ2-5 | TRBV30 | CAWSGGIQETQYF | TGTGCCTGGAGTGGAGGCATCCAAGAGACCCAGTACTTC
- | - | TRBJ2-1 | TRBV7-9 | CASSLAQPGTGNEQFF | TGTGCCAGCAGCTTAGCCCAGCCTGGGACCGGGAATGAGCAGTTCTTC
TRBD1 | few | TRBJ1-2 | TRBV5-1 | CASSAGTGGGLGYGYTF | TGCGCCAGCAGCGCGGGGACAGGAGGTGGGTTGGGCTATGGCTACACCTTC
- | - | TRBJ1-4 | TRBV4-2 | CASSQVSSSNEKLFF | TGTGCCAGCAGCCAAGTCTCAAGTTCCAATGAAAAACTGTTTTTT
TRBD1 | - | TRBJ2-5 | TRBV5-1 | CASSLGGQAPQETQYF | TGCGCCAGCAGCTTGGGGGGACAGGCACCCCAAGAGACCCAGTACTTC
- | - | TRBJ2-2 | TRBV5-1 | CASSVLGTSNTGELFF | TGCGCCAGCAGCGTGCTCGGGACTTCGAACACCGGGGAGCTGTTTTTT